This T cell receptor beta chain emerged from a study of shared clonotypes between healthy human individuals. For this clone: Its antigen is still unknown.

Regarding the study as a whole: As a rule, naive subsets had a larger estimated richness than memory subsets.

Germline CDR1 reads SGHTA; CDR2 reads FQGNSA. Trimming took off 4 bases at V and 8 bases at J, with 17 bases between the two ends. This CDR3 contains 14 residues. TCRdb's copy holds only in-frame clones and misses some; the assay was immunoSEQ multiplex PCR. The profile covers some 2,400,000 clones, with approximately 94% appearing a single time and roughly 0.13% taken by the ten largest. This chain joins TRBV7-2 and TRBJ1-2; a weak D match, TRBD1 (6 bases). This clonotype originated in a man between 18 and 29 years old in good health. Sequences were obtained from naive CD4+ T cells sorted from blood. Described subset: CD45RA+ positively selected. The CDR3 sequence is CASSSASGAEGYTF. CDR3 coding DNA: TGTGCCAGCAGCTCCGCCTCAGGGGCGGAAGGCTACACCTTC.